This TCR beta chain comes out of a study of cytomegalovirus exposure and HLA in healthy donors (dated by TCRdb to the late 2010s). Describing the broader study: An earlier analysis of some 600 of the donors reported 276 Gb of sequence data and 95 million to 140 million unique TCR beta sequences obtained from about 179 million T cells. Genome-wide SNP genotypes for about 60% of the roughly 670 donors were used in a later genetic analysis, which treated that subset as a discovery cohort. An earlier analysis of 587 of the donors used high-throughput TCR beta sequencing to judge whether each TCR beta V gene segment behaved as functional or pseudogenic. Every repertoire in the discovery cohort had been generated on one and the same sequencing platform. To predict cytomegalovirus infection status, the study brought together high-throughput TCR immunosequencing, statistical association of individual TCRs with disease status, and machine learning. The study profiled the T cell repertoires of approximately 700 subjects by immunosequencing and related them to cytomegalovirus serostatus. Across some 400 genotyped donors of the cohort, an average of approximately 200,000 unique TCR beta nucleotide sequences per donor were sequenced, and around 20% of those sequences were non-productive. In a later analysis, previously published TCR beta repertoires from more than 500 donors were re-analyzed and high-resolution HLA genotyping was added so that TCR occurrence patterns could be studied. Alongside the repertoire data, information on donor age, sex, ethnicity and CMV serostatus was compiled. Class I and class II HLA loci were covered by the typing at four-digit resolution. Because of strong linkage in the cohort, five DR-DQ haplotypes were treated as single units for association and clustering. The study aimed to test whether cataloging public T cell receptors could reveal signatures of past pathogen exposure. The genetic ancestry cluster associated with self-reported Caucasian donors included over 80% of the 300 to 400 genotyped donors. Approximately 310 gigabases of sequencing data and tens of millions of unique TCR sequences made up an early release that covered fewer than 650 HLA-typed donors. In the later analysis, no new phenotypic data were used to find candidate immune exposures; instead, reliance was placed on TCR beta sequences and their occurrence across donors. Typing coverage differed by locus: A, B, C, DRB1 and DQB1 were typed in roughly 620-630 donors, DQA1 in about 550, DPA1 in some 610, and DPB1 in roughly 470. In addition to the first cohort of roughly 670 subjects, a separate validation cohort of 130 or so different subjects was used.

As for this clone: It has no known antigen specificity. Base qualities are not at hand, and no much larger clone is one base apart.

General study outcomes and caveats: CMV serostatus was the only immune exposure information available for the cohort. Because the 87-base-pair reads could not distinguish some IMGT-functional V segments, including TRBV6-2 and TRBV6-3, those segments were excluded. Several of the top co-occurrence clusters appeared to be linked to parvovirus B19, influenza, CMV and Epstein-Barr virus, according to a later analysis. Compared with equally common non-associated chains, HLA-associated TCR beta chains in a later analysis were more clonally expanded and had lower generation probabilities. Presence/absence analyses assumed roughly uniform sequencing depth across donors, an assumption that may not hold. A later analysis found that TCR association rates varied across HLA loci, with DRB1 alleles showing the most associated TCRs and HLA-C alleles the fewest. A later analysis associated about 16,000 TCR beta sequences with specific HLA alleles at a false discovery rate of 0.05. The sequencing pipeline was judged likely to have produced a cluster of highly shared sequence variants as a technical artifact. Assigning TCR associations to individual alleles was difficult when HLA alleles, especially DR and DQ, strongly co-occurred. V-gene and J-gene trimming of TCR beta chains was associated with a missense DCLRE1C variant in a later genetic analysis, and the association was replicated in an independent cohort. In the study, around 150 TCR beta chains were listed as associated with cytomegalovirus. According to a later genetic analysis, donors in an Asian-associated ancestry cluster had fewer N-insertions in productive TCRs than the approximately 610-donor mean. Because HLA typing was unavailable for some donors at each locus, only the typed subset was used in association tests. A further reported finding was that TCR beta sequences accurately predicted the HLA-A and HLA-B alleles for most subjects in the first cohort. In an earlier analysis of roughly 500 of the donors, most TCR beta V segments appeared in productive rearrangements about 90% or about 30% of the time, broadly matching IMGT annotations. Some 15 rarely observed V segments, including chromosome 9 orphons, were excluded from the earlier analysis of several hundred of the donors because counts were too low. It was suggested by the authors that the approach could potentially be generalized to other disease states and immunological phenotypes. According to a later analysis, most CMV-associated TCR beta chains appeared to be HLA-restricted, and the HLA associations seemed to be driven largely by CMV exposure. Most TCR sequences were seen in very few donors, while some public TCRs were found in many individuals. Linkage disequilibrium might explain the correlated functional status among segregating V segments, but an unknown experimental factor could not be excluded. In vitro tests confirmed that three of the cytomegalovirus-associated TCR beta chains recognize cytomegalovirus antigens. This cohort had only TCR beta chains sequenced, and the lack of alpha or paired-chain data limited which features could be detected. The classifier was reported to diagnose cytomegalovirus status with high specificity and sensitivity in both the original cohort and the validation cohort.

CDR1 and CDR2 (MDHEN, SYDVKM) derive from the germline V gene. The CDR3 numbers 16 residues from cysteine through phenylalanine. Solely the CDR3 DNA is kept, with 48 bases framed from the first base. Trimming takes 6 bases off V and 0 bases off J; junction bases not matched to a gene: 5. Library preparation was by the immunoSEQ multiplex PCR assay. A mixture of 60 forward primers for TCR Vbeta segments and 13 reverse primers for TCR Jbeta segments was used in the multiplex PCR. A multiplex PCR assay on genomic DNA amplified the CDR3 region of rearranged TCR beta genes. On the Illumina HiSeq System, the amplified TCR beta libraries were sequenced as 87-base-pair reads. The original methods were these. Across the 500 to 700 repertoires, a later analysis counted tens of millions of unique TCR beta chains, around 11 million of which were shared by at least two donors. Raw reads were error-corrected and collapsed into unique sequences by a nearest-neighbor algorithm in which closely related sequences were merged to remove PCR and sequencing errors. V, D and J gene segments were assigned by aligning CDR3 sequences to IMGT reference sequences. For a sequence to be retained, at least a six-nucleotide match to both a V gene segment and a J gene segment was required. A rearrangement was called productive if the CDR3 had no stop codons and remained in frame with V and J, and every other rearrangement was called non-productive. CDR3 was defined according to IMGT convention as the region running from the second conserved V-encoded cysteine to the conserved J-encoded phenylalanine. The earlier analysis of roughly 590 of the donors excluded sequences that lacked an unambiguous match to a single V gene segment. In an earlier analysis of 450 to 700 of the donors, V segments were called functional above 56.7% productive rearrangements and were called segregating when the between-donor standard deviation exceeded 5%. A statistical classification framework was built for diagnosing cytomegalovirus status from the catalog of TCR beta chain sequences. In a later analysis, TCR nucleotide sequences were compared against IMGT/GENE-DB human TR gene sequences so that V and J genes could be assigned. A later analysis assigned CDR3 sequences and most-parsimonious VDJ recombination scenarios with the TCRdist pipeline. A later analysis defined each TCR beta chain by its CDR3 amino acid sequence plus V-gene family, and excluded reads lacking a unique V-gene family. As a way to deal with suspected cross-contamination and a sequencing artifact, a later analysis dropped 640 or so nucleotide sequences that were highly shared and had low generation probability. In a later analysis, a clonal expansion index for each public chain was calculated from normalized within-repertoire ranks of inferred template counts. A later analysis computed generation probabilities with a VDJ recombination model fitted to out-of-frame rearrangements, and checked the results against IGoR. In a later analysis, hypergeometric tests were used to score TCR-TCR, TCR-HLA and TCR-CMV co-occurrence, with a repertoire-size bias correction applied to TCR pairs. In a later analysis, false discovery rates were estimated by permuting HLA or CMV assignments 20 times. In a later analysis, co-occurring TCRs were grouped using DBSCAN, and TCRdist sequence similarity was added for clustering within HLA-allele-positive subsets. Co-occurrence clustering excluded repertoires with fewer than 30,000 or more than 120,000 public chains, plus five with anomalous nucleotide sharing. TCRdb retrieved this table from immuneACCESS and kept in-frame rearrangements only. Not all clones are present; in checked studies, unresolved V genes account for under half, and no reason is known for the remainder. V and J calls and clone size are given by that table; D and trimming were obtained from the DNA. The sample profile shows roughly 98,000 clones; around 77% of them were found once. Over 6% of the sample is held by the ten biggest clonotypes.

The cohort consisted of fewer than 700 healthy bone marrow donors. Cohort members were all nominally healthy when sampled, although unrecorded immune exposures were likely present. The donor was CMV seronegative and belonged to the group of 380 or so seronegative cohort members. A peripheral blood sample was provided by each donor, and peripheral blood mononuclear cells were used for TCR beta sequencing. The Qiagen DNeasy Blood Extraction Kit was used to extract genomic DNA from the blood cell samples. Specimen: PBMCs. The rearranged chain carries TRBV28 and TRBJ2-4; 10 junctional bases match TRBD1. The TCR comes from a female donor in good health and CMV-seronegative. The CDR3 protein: CASSRQGALAKNIQYF. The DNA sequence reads TGTGCCAGCAGCAGACAGGGGGCCCTAGCCAAAAACATTCAGTACTTC.